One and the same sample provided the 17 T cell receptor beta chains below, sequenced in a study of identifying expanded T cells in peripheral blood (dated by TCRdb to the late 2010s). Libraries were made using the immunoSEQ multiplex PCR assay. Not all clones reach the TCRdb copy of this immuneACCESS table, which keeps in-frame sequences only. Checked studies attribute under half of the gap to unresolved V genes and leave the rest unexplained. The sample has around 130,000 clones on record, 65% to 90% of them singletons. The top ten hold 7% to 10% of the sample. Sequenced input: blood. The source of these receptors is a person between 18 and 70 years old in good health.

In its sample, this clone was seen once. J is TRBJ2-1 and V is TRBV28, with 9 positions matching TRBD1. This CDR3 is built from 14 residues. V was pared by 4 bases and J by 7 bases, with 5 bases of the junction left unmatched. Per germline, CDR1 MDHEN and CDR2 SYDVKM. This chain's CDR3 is CASSSLGTGNEQFF. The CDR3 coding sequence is TGTGCCAGCAGTTCCCTGGGGACAGGGAATGAGCAGTTCTTC.

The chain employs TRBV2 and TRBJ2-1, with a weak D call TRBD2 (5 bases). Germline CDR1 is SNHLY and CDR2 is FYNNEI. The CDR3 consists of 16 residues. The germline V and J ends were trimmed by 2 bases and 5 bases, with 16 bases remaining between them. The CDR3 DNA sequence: TGTGCCAGCAGTGAATCGGAGGCCTTACAGCACAATGAGCAGTTCTTC. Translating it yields CASSESEALQHNEQFF. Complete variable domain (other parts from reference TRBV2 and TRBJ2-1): EPEVTQTPSHQVTQMGQEVILRCVPISNHLYFYWYRQILGQKVEFLVSFYNNEISEKSEIFDDQFSVERPDGSNFTLKIRSTKLEDSAMYFCASSESEALQHNEQFFGPGTRLTVL.

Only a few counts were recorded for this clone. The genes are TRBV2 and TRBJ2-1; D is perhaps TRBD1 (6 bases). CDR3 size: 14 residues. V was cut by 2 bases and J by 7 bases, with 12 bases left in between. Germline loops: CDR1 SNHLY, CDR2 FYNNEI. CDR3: CASSEKRGKNEQFF. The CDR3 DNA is TGTGCCAGCAGTGAAAAAAGGGGGAAAAATGAGCAGTTCTTC.

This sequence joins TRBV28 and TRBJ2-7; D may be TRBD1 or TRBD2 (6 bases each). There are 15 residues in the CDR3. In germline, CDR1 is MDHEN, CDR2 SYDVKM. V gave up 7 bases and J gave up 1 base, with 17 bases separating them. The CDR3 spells CASTEGGRDSYEQYF. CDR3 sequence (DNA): TGTGCCAGCACCGAGGGGGGTAGAGATTCCTACGAGCAGTACTTC.

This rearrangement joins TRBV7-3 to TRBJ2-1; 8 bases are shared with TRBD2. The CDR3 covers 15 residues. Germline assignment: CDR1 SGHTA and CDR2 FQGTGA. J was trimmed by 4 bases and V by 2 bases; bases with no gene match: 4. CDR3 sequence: CASSLVAGQYNEQFF. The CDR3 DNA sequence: TGTGCCAGCAGCTTAGTAGCGGGGCAATACAATGAGCAGTTCTTC.

CDR3 residues: CASSPGVSLHGEAFF. The CDR3 nucleotides read TGCGCCAGCAGCCCAGGGGTTTCCCTGCACGGTGAAGCTTTCTTT. V and J are TRBV5-1 and TRBJ1-1; tentatively, D is TRBD1 (6 bases). V lost 4 bases and J lost 7, with 20 bases in between. Germline V gene sequence: CDR1 SGHRS, CDR2 YFSETQ. The CDR3 has 15 residues. Complete variable domain (other parts from reference TRBV5-1 and TRBJ1-1): KAGVTQTPRYLIKTRGQQVTLSCSPISGHRSVSWYQQTPGQGLQFLFEYFSETQRNKGNFPGRFSGRQFSNSRSEMNVSTLELGDSALYLCASSPGVSLHGEAFFGQGTRLTVV.

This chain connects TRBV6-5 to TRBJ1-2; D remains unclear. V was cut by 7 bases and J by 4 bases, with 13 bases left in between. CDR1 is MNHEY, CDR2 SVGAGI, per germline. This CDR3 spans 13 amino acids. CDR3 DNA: TGTGCCAGCAATATCGGACCTGGCTATGGCTACACCTTC. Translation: CASNIGPGYGYTF.

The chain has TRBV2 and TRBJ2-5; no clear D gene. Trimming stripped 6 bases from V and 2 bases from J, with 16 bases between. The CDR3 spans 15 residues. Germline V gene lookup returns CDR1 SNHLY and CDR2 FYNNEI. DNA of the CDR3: TGTGCCAGCAGCATTATAGAATCCAAACAAGAGACCCAGTACTTC. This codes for CASSIIESKQETQYF.

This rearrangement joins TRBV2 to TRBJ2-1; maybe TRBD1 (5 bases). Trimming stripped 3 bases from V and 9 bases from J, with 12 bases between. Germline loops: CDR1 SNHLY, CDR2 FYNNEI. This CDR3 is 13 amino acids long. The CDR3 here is CASSEFQGGEQFF. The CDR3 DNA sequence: TGTGCCAGCAGTGAGTTCCAGGGCGGTGAGCAGTTCTTC.

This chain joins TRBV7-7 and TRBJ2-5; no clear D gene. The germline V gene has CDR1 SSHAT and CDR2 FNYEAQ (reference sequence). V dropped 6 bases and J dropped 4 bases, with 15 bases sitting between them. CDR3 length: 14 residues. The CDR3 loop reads CASSSRQFGETQYF. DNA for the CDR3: TGTGCCAGCAGTAGCCGGCAATTCGGAGAGACCCAGTACTTC.

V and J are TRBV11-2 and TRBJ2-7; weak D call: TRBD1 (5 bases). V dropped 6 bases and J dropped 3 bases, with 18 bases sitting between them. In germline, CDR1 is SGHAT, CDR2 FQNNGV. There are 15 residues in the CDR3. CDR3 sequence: CASSPFGWQGYEQYF. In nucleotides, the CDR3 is TGTGCCAGCAGTCCCTTCGGATGGCAGGGCTACGAGCAGTACTTC.

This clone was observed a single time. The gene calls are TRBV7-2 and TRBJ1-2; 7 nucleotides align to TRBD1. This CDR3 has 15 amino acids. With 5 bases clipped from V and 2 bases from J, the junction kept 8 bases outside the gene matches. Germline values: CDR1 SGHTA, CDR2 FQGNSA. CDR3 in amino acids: CASSPRQGRNYGYTF. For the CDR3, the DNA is TGTGCCAGCAGCCCTAGACAGGGAAGGAACTATGGCTACACCTTC.

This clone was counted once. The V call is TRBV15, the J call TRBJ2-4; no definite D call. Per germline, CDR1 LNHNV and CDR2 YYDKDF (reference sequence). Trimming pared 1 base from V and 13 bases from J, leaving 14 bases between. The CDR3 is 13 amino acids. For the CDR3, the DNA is TGTGCCACCAGCAGAGCCCCCCCGACGGAACAGTACTTC. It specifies CATSRAPPTEQYF.

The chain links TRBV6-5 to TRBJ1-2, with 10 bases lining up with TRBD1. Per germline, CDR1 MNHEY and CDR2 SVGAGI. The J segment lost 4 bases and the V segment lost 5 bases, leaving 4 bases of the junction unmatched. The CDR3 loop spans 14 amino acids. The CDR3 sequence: CASSRQGAGYGYTF. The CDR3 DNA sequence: TGTGCCAGCAGTCGACAGGGGGCGGGCTATGGCTACACCTTC.

CDR3 nucleotide sequence: TGTGCCAGCTCCGAGGGCTTAGATACTGAAGCTTTCTTT. Translating it yields CASSEGLDTEAFF. V gene TRBV18 combines with J gene TRBJ1-1; D is ambiguous. The length of the CDR3 is 13 residues. Germline V gene lookup returns CDR1 KGHSH and CDR2 LQKENI. V was trimmed by 6 bases and J by 5 bases, leaving 13 bases between them.

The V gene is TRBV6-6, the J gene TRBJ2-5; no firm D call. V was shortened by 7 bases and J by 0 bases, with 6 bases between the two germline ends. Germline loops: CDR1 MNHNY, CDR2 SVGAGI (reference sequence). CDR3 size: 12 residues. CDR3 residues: CASKTNQETQYF. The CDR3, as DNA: TGTGCCAGCAAGACCAACCAAGAGACCCAGTACTTC.

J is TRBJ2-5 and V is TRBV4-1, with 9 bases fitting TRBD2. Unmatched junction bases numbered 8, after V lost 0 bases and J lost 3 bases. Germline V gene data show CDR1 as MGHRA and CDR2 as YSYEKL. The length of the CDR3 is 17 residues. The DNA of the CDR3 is TGCGCCAGCAGCCAAGAATCCAGCGGGGGGCAGAAAGAGACCCAGTACTTC. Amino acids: CASSQESSGGQKETQYF.